One and the same sample provided the 25 T cell receptor beta chains below, sequenced in a study of metastatic and nonmetastatic thyroid tumors (dated by TCRdb to the early 2020s). Libraries were made using PCR. The run used an Illumina HiSeq 4000. TCRdb passed the public sequencing reads through fastp at Q25 and MiXCR, retaining productive beta sequences. This sample gives around 20,000 clones in total; around 34% of them show up just once. Approximately 28% of the sample goes to the ten largest clones. No treatment had been received by any patient before thyroid surgery. The sequencing sample was made of tumor tissue. The receptors were sampled from a female donor with papillary thyroid cancer or a benign thyroid nodule (not recorded which). Some clones in this sample may be carry-over from other donors' samples.

This clone was seen only a few times. The V gene is TRBV19, the J gene TRBJ2-7; 10 nucleotides agree with TRBD2. V trimming: 7 bases; J trimming: 8 bases; junction bases outside the gene matches: 8. This CDR3 comprises 13 residues. Germline values: CDR1 LNHDA, CDR2 SQIVND (reference sequence). The CDR3 reads CASTGTSAGQQYF. For the CDR3, the DNA is TGTGCCAGTACCGGGACTAGCGCCGGACAGCAGTACTTC.

The gene calls are TRBV20-1 and TRBJ2-1; possibly TRBD2 for D (5 bases). This CDR3 spans 16 amino acids. Trimming cost V 5 bases and J 9 bases, with 26 bases left between them. Looked up from germline, CDR1 is DFQATT and CDR2 is SNEGSKA (reference sequence). The CDR3 coding sequence is TGCAGTGCTGCCCCTACCCGGGGTCCTAGCAGGACTGAGCAGTTCTTC. Amino acid sequence: CSAAPTRGPSRTEQFF.

J is TRBJ2-7 and V is TRBV12-3 or TRBV12-4, with a tentative D call TRBD2 (6 bases). This CDR3 contains 13 residues. Trimming removed 8 bases from V and 3 bases from J, with 14 bases in between. The CDR3 coding sequence is TGTGCCAGCGCCCCGGGGGACTTCTACGAGCAGTACTTC. Protein sequence: CASAPGDFYEQYF.

This chain uses TRBV6-1 with TRBJ2-7; D might be TRBD1 (6 bases). The CDR3 consists of 13 residues. Trimming shortened V by 4 bases and J by 2 bases, and 9 bases separated the two germline ends. Germline assignment: CDR1 MNHNS and CDR2 SASEGT. The CDR3 nucleotides are TGTGCCAGCAGTGTACAGGGTGCCTACGAGCAGTACTTC. Translated, it gives CASSVQGAYEQYF.

The chain carries TRBV6-2 or TRBV6-3 and TRBJ2-1, with TRBD2 matching over 9 bases. The germline V gene encodes CDR1 MNHEY and CDR2 SVGEGT. The V gene end was trimmed by 7 bases and the J gene end by 6 bases; junction bases not matched to a gene: 13. CDR3 length equals 16 residues. The CDR3 protein is CASTPLRASGINEQFF. Written as DNA, the CDR3 is TGTGCCAGCACCCCGTTGAGGGCTAGCGGGATCAATGAGCAGTTCTTC.

V gene TRBV6-5 combines with J gene TRBJ2-1; D is undetermined. The V gene's germline CDR1 is MNHEY and CDR2 SVGAGI. Trimming removed 2 bases from V and 6 bases from J, with 20 bases in between. The CDR3 is 17 residues long. The CDR3 reads CASSYASSYSMINEQFF. The DNA of the CDR3 is TGTGCCAGCAGTTACGCTTCGTCCTACTCAATGATCAATGAGCAGTTCTTC.

This clone was recorded a few times. The V gene is TRBV28, the J gene TRBJ2-7; D gene ambiguous. V gave up 5 bases and J gave up 2 bases, with 19 bases separating them. Germline V gives CDR1 MDHEN, CDR2 SYDVKM. CDR3 size: 16 residues. The CDR3 sequence is CASSLKGQVSPYEQYF. Here the CDR3 DNA reads TGTGCCAGCAGTCTTAAGGGCCAGGTATCCCCCTACGAGCAGTACTTC.

This sequence joins TRBV11-1 and TRBJ2-7, with a tentative D call TRBD2 (6 bases). The CDR3 spans 15 residues. Germline CDR1 and CDR2: SGHAT and FQDESV (reference sequence). V was shortened by 4 bases and J by 2 bases, with 15 bases between the two germline ends. For the CDR3, the DNA is TGTGCCAGCAGCTCCTCAGGGACTGGGGCCTACGAGCAGTACTTC. Its protein is CASSSSGTGAYEQYF. Drawing the rest from reference TRBV11-1 and TRBJ2-7, the complete variable domain is EAEVAQSPRYKITEKSQAVAFWCDPISGHATLYWYRQILGQGPELLVQFQDESVVDDSQLPKDRFSAERLKGVDSTLKIQPAELGDSAMYLCASSSSGTGAYEQYFGPGTRLTVT.

This clone was counted between two and nine times. This chain joins TRBV12-3 or TRBV12-4 and TRBJ2-1; TRBD1 might be the D (6 bases). V was cut by 8 bases and J by 5 bases, with 10 bases left in between. The CDR3 has 12 residues. The CDR3 region is CASSDRDNEQFF. The DNA of the CDR3 is TGTGCCAGCTCGGACAGAGACAATGAGCAGTTCTTC.

There are a few counts of this clone. The chain uses TRBV27 and TRBJ1-5; 7 nucleotides match TRBD2. TRBJ2-3 matches the DNA end more closely, so the J call is doubtful. CDR3 size: 13 residues. Germline V gene lookup returns CDR1 MNHEY and CDR2 SMNVEV (reference sequence). The CDR3 region is CASSFSGFQPQYF. The CDR3 DNA reads TGTGCCAGCAGTTTTAGCGGGTTTCAGCCCCAGTATTTT.

The V call is TRBV11-2, the J call TRBJ1-5; D is uncertain. The CDR3 is made up of 14 amino acids. Germline CDR1 SGHAT, CDR2 FQNNGV. Deletions cut 0 bases from V and 7 bases from J, with 10 bases between. The CDR3 is CASSLDRAYQPQHF. The CDR3 nucleotides are TGTGCCAGCAGCTTAGATAGAGCGTACCAGCCCCAGCATTTT.

This clone appeared once. V is TRBV3-1 and J is TRBJ2-1; no definite D call. The germline gives CDR1 LGHDT, CDR2 YNNKEL (reference sequence). Trimming removed 0 bases from V and 8 bases from J, with 5 bases in between. This CDR3 contains 12 residues. The CDR3 spells CASSQDRHEQFF. CDR3 DNA: TGTGCCAGCAGCCAAGACCGGCATGAGCAGTTCTTC.

V usage is TRBV15 and J usage is TRBJ2-3; D not certain. V was clipped by 0 bases and J by 6 bases, with 7 bases between them. Germline CDR1 and CDR2: LNHNV and YYDKDF (reference sequence). The CDR3 runs 13 residues. The CDR3 coding sequence is TGTGCCACCAGCAGAGACAGAGCGGATACGCAGTATTTT. Amino acids: CATSRDRADTQYF.

The chain links TRBV5-1 to TRBJ1-1; D remains unclear. CDR3 length equals 13 residues. Between the trimmed V and J ends, which lost 0 bases and 8 bases, there was a span of 11 bases. CDR1 and CDR2 from the germline V gene are SGHRS and YFSETQ. For the CDR3, the DNA is TGCGCCAGCAGCTTGGAGGCAGTTCCCGAAGCTTTCTTT. Translating gives CASSLEAVPEAFF.

The genes are TRBV6-6 and TRBJ2-1, with D possibly matching TRBD2 (5 bases). CDR1 is MNHNY and CDR2 is SVGAGI in the germline V gene (reference sequence). The V gene lost 2 bases and the J gene lost 5 bases, with 10 bases spanning the gap. The CDR3 is made up of 14 amino acids. CDR3 nucleotide sequence: TGTGCCAGCAGTTACGGAGGAACGAACAATGAGCAGTTCTTC. Its translation: CASSYGGTNNEQFF.

The rearrangement joins TRBV20-1 to TRBJ2-3; 10 bases agree with TRBD2. CDR1 and CDR2 from the germline V gene are DFQATT and SNEGSKA (reference sequence). V was clipped by 5 bases and J by 4 bases; unmatched bases: 6. This CDR3 is 14 amino acids long. CDR3 residues: CSAHLAGGADTQYF. CDR3 in DNA: TGCAGTGCTCATTTAGCGGGAGGCGCAGATACGCAGTATTTT.

DNA for the CDR3: TGTGCCAGCAGTCCCCACCGGACCCCCGGCTACGAGCAGTACTTC. It translates to CASSPHRTPGYEQYF. This rearrangement joins TRBV6-1 to TRBJ2-7; D gene ambiguous. CDR1 and CDR2 from the germline V gene are MNHNS and SASEGT. The germline V and J ends were trimmed by 5 bases and 3 bases, with 17 bases remaining between them. The CDR3 is made up of 15 amino acids.

This clone was found a few times. The chain has TRBV28 and TRBJ1-5; 9 nucleotides agree with TRBD1. This CDR3 spans 12 amino acids. V gave up 5 bases and J gave up 9 bases; unmatched junction bases: 2. Germline V gene sequence: CDR1 MDHEN, CDR2 SYDVKM. The CDR3 DNA sequence: TGTGCCAGCAGTGGACAGGGGCGGCCCCAGCATTTT. Protein: CASSGQGRPQHF.

The rearrangement joins TRBV6-1 to TRBJ2-1; D unclear. Looked up from germline, CDR1 is MNHNS and CDR2 is SASEGT. The V gene lost 9 bases and the J gene lost 2 bases, with 11 bases spanning the gap. The CDR3 sequence is 13 residues long. The CDR3 spells CASQIATYNEQFF. As DNA, the CDR3 is TGTGCCAGTCAAATAGCAACCTACAATGAGCAGTTCTTC.

The chain combines TRBV20-1 with TRBJ2-5; D may be TRBD1 or TRBD2 (6 bases each). The germline CDR1 and CDR2 sequences are DFQATT and SNEGSKA (reference sequence). The CDR3 is 14 residues long. V was shortened by 5 bases and J by 5 bases, with 18 bases between the two germline ends. The CDR3 nucleotides read TGCAGTGCTTCTCGGGGGCAATCGGGGGAGACCCAGTACTTC. It yields the protein CSASRGQSGETQYF.

This chain joins TRBV20-1 and TRBJ1-2; TRBD1 is a possible D gene (5 bases). Trimming pared 5 bases from V and 5 bases from J, leaving 15 bases between. The germline CDR1 and CDR2 sequences are DFQATT and SNEGSKA (reference sequence). The CDR3 spans 13 residues. As DNA, the CDR3 is TGCAGTGCTCTTAAGACAGAAATGTATGGCTACACCTTC. Protein sequence: CSALKTEMYGYTF.

This clone was seen only once. This rearrangement joins TRBV20-1 to TRBJ2-7; D remains unclear. V dropped 0 bases and J dropped 7 bases, with 13 bases sitting between them. The V gene's germline CDR1 is DFQATT and CDR2 SNEGSKA (reference sequence). This CDR3 is 13 amino acids long. The CDR3 coding sequence is TGCAGTGCTAGAGAAGCTGGCGTACGAGAGCAGTACTTC. It specifies CSAREAGVREQYF.

This chain links TRBV20-1 with TRBJ2-2, with TRBD2 as a possible D gene (6 bases). V lost 3 bases and J 5 bases, leaving 13 bases between the germline ends. Germline V lookup: CDR1 DFQATT, CDR2 SNEGSKA (reference sequence). This CDR3 is built from 14 residues. Here the CDR3 reads CSASGLGRTGELFF. The CDR3 bases are TGCAGTGCTAGTGGTCTCGGGAGAACCGGGGAGCTGTTTTTT.

The chain joins TRBV7-6 to TRBJ2-1; D unclear. Germline V gene lookup returns CDR1 SGHVS and CDR2 FNYEAQ. This CDR3 region has 14 residues. The ends were cut back, 5 bases at V and 4 bases at J, with 12 bases in the middle. The CDR3 DNA reads as TGTGCCAGCAGCCAGTCCCGCGGATACAATGAGCAGTTCTTC. It translates to CASSQSRGYNEQFF.

The chain recombines TRBV13 with TRBJ2-1; D unresolved. Trimming stripped 5 bases from V and 10 bases from J, with 9 bases between. The germline V gene has CDR1 PRHDT and CDR2 FYEKMQ (reference sequence). This CDR3 spans 11 amino acids. The CDR3 is CASSLSLEQFF. Here the CDR3 DNA reads TGTGCCAGCAGCCTTTCGTTAGAGCAGTTCTTC.